A selection of T cell receptor beta chains follows, all from one sample in a study of Ad26.COV2.S vaccination and SARS-CoV-2 variants. Only in-frame clones appear in the TCRdb table, and some are missing; sequencing was by immunoSEQ multiplex PCR. The repertoire holds 300,000 to 500,000 clones, with about 88% as singletons. The sample was peripheral blood, taken in a trial of Ad26.COV2.S vaccine versus placebo. Receptors were obtained from a person between 18 and 59 years old who received the Ad26.COV2.S COVID-19 vaccine or a placebo. Each CDR3 is given with its conserved first and last residue. Fields, in order: J gene, D gene, clone size, V gene, CDR3 protein, CDR3 DNA. The D gene is left open where the match is weak. Some rows have no size entry. The others give once, few or many, or a class for an expanded clone.

TRBJ2-5 . . TRBV18 CASSPFTSAGGKTQYF TGTGCCAGCTCACCATTTACCAGTGCAGGGGGGAAGACCCAGTACTTC
TRBJ1-5 . . TRBV2 CASSEGYGAQPQHF TGTGCCAGCAGCGAAGGGTATGGTGCTCAGCCCCAGCATTTT
TRBJ1-3 . . TRBV7-6 CASSLFGDGNTIYF TGTGCCAGCAGCTTATTTGGGGACGGAAACACCATATATTTT
TRBJ1-2 TRBD1 . TRBV5-6 CASSLNRGAGYTF TGTGCCAGCAGCTTGAACAGGGGGGCTGGCTACACCTTC
TRBJ2-5 . . TRBV2 CATRAPGQETQYF TGTGCCACCCGGGCCCCTGGGCAAGAGACCCAGTACTTC
TRBJ2-2 TRBD1 . TRBV5-1 CASSPRTGGNTGELFF TGCGCCAGCAGCCCACGGACAGGGGGGAACACCGGGGAGCTGTTTTTT
TRBJ2-7 . . TRBV3-1/TRBV3-2 CASSQDVWVTYEQYF TGTGCCAGCAGCCAAGATGTTTGGGTAACCTACGAGCAGTACTTC
TRBJ2-3 . . TRBV6-2/TRBV6-3 CASSYYNGPTDTQYF TGTGCCAGCAGTTACTATAACGGTCCCACAGATACGCAGTATTTT
TRBJ2-2 . . TRBV5-1 CASSFSRNTGELFF TGCGCCAGCAGCTTTAGCAGGAACACCGGGGAGCTGTTTTTT
TRBJ1-2 TRBD1 . TRBV10-3 CAISESETGLGYTF TGTGCCATCAGTGAGTCAGAGACAGGGTTAGGCTACACCTTC
TRBJ1-1 . . TRBV4-3 CASSISGFNTEAFF TGCGCCAGCAGCATATCAGGATTTAACACTGAAGCTTTCTTT
TRBJ1-1 . . TRBV29-1 CSVENWGARTEAFF TGCAGCGTTGAAAATTGGGGCGCGAGGACTGAAGCTTTCTTT
TRBJ1-1 . . TRBV7-8 CASSFDTEAFF TGTGCCAGCAGCTTCGACACTGAAGCTTTCTTT
TRBJ2-5 . . TRBV6-6 CASSYSQQETQYF TGTGCCAGCAGTTACTCACAGCAAGAGACCCAGTACTTC
TRBJ2-5 . . TRBV6-5 CASSPGQTTQYF TGTGCCAGCAGCCCGGGGCAGACGACCCAGTACTTC
TRBJ1-1 . once TRBV19 CASSISRGANTEAFF TGTGCCAGTAGTATAAGCCGGGGGGCGAACACTGAAGCTTTCTTT
TRBJ1-2 . . TRBV9 CASSVVGGDSGYTF TGTGCCAGCAGCGTAGTGGGAGGGGACTCTGGCTACACCTTC
TRBJ1-2 . . TRBV6-6 CASIPILGVNYGYTF TGTGCCAGCATTCCCATCCTAGGGGTTAACTATGGCTACACCTTC
TRBJ2-5 TRBD2 . TRBV20-1 CSASLAGAGGETQYF TGCAGTGCTAGTTTAGCGGGGGCCGGGGGAGAGACCCAGTACTTC
TRBJ1-2 . . TRBV6-2/TRBV6-3 CASSRRRGSLNYGYTF TGTGCCAGCAGCCGGAGACGGGGAAGTCTCAACTATGGCTACACCTTC
TRBJ2-3 . . TRBV24-1 CATMGWGTDTQYF TGTGCCACCATGGGGTGGGGCACAGATACGCAGTATTTT
TRBJ2-3 TRBD1 . TRBV7-2 CASSSPSGQGSSTDTQYF TGTGCCAGCAGCTCCCCTTCGGGACAGGGCTCAAGCACAGATACGCAGTATTTT
TRBJ1-1 . once TRBV5-5 CASSFGAPTEAFF TGTGCCAGCAGCTTTGGGGCGCCCACTGAAGCTTTCTTT
TRBJ2-7 . . TRBV6-2/TRBV6-3 CASTPHGEGSYEQYF TGTGCCAGCACCCCCCACGGAGAGGGATCCTACGAGCAGTACTTC
TRBJ1-3 . . TRBV3-1/TRBV3-2 CASSRKALSGNTIYF TGTGCCAGCAGCCGTAAGGCCCTCTCTGGAAACACCATATATTTT
TRBJ2-1 TRBD2 . TRBV7-8 CASSSSGGRGEQFF TGTGCCAGCAGTTCTAGCGGGGGTCGGGGTGAGCAGTTCTTC
TRBJ2-4 . . TRBV23-1 CASSQGRGDPGKNIQYF TGCGCCAGCAGTCAGGGTAGGGGCGACCCGGGCAAAAACATTCAGTACTTC
TRBJ1-1 . . TRBV5-5 CASSAQTEAFF TGTGCCAGCAGCGCCCAGACTGAAGCTTTCTTT
TRBJ2-1 . . TRBV5-4 CASRGRELPYNEQFF TGTGCCAGCAGAGGTCGGGAACTACCCTACAATGAGCAGTTCTTC
TRBJ1-1 . . TRBV6-5 CASSPPGGYTEAFF TGTGCCAGCAGCCCACCGGGAGGGTACACTGAAGCTTTCTTT
TRBJ2-5 TRBD2 . TRBV7-2 CASSGSSGVQETQYF TGTGCCAGCAGCGGGTCTAGCGGGGTCCAAGAGACCCAGTACTTC
TRBJ1-5 . . TRBV10-2 CASRGMGNQPQHF TGCGCCAGCAGGGGGATGGGCAATCAGCCCCAGCATTTT
TRBJ1-3 . . TRBV7-9 CASQPPAGNTIYF TGTGCCAGCCAACCACCGGCCGGGAACACCATATATTTT
TRBJ1-4 . . TRBV4-1 CASSHARVEKLFF TGCGCCAGCAGCCATGCTCGGGTCGAAAAACTGTTTTTT
TRBJ2-1 . . TRBV5-4 CASSVARGFYNDQFF TGTGCCAGCAGCGTAGCCCGGGGGTTCTACAATGATCAGTTCTTC
TRBJ2-4 TRBD2 . TRBV7-2 CASSSSGGANIQYF TGTGCCAGCAGCTCTAGCGGGGGGGCGAACATTCAGTACTTC
TRBJ1-3 . many TRBV9 CASSVGVRGVSGNTIYF TGTGCCAGCAGCGTAGGAGTCAGGGGAGTTTCTGGAAACACCATATATTTT
TRBJ1-3 TRBD1 once TRBV7-9 CASSLNRGLGNTIYF TGTGCCAGCAGCTTAAACAGGGGGTTAGGAAACACCATATATTTT
TRBJ1-1 . . TRBV12-3/TRBV12-4 CASSWSYTEAFF TGTGCCAGCAGTTGGAGTTACACTGAAGCTTTCTTT
TRBJ1-5 . . TRBV2 CASGGENNQPQHF TGTGCCAGTGGCGGGGAAAACAATCAGCCCCAGCATTTT
TRBJ2-1 . . TRBV7-2 CASSLALLAEQFF TGTGCCAGCAGCTTAGCGCTCCTAGCGGAGCAGTTCTTC
TRBJ2-5 . . TRBV4-1 CASSPLPQETQYF TGCGCCAGCAGCCCACTACCGCAAGAGACCCAGTACTTC
TRBJ1-5 . . TRBV6-2/TRBV6-3 CASSPRKQGVDNQPQHF TGTGCCAGCAGTCCCCGTAAACAGGGTGTCGACAATCAGCCCCAGCATTTT
TRBJ2-3 . few TRBV11-2 CASSLDGDTQYF TGTGCCAGCAGCTTAGATGGGGATACGCAGTATTTT
TRBJ2-5 . . TRBV5-1 CASSLAVGETQYF TGCGCCAGCAGCTTGGCGGTTGGGGAGACCCAGTACTTC
TRBJ1-2 . . TRBV15 CATSRFGERRSGGNYGYTF TGTGCCACCAGCAGATTCGGGGAACGGAGATCTGGGGGTAACTATGGCTACACCTTC
TRBJ1-3 . . TRBV5-1 CASSLDRPISGNTIYF TGCGCCAGCAGCTTGGACAGGCCCATCTCTGGAAACACCATATATTTT
TRBJ1-3 . once TRBV4-1 CASSQPTGPSGNTIYF TGCGCCAGCAGCCAACCGACAGGACCCTCTGGAAACACCATATATTTT
TRBJ2-5 . . TRBV21-1 CASIRTGEGTQYF TGTGCCAGCATCAGGACAGGGGAGGGGACCCAGTACTTC
TRBJ1-3 . . TRBV9 CASSVGWLENTIYF TGTGCCAGCAGCGTAGGGTGGTTAGAAAACACCATATATTTT
TRBJ2-7 . . TRBV6-2/TRBV6-3 CASSYSGGGLDEQYF TGTGCCAGCAGTTACTCAGGAGGGGGGCTCGACGAGCAGTACTTC
TRBJ1-4 . . TRBV19 CASTMGGPNEKLFF TGTGCCAGTACCATGGGGGGCCCTAATGAAAAACTGTTTTTT
TRBJ1-2 TRBD1 . TRBV5-1 CASSLGTGVNYGYTF TGCGCCAGCAGCTTGGGGACAGGGGTGAACTATGGCTACACCTTC